The entry that follows covers one T cell receptor beta chain sequence. The antigen remains undetermined. This entry belongs to a study of shared clonotypes between healthy human individuals. Profiling relied on immunoSEQ multiplex PCR, and the TCRdb table lists in-frame clones only, not all of them. The repertoire has about 2.4 million clones, approximately 93% of them found once; the top ten carry roughly 0.36%. CDR3 size: 15 residues. Germline V CDR1 and CDR2: KGHSH, LQKENI. J lost 1 base, V lost 4 bases, and 6 bases had no gene match. Study-wide findings and caveats: The rarefaction results pointed to incomplete sorted-subset sequencing despite large depth. Represented genetic and exposure-history diversity was restricted by having few donors. A handful of donors showed sharing of roughly 5% of naive CD4 clonotypes.

Input material: naive CD4+ T cells from PBMCs. Documented subset: CD45RA+ positively selected. This chain joins TRBV18 and TRBJ2-5; 7 bases are shared with TRBD1. The receptor was derived from a man younger than 35 in good health. Some clones in this sample may be carry-over from other donors' samples. Here the CDR3 reads CASSLTRQGQETQYF. The CDR3 nucleotides are TGTGCCAGCTCACTGACAAGACAGGGCCAAGAGACCCAGTACTTC.